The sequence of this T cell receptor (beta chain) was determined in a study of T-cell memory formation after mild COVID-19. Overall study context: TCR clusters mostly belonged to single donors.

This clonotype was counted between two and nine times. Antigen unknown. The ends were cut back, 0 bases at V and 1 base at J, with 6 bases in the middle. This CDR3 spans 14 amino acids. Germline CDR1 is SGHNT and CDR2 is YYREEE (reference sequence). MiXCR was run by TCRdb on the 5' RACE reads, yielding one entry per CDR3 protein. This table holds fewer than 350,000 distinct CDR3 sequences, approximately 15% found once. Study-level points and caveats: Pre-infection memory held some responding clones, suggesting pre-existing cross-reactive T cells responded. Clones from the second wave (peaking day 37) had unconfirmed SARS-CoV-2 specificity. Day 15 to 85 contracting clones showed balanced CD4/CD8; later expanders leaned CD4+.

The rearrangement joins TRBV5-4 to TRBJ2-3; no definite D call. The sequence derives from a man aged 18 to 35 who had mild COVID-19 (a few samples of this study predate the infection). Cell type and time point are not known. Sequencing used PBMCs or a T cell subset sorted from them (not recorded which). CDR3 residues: CASSLGYRTDTQYF. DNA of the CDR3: TGTGCCAGCAGCTTGGGTTACCGCACAGATACGCAGTATTTT.